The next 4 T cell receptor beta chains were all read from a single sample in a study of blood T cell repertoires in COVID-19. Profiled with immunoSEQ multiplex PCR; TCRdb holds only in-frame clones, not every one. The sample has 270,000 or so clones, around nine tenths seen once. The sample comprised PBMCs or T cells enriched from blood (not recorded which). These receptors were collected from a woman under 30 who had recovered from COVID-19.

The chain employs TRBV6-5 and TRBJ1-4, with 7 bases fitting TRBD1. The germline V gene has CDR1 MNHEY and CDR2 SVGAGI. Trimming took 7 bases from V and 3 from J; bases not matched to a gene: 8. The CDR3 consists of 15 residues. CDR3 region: CASTHTGTANEKLFF. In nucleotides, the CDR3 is TGTGCCAGCACCCATACCGGGACAGCTAATGAAAAACTGTTTTTT.

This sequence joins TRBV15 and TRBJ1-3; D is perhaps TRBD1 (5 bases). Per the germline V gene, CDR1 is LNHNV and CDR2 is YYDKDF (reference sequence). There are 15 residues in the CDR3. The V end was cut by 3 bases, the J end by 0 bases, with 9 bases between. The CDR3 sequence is CATSRDNFSGNTIYF. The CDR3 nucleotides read TGTGCCACCAGCAGGGACAATTTCTCTGGAAACACCATATATTTT.

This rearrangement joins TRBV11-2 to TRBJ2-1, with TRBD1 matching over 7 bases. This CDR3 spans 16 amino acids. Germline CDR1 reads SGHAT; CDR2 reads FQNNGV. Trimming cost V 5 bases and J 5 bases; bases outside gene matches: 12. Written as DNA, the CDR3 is TGTGCCAGCAGCGCCCTGGGCAGGGGGTCTCACAATGAGCAGTTCTTC. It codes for CASSALGRGSHNEQFF.

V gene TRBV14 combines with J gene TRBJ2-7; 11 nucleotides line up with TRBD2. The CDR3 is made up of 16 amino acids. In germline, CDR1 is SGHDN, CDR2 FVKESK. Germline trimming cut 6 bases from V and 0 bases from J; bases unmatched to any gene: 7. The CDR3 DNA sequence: TGTGCCAGCAGTCCTCGTAGCGGGAGGGCCTCCTACGAGCAGTACTTC. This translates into CASSPRSGRASYEQYF.